This T cell receptor (beta chain) appears in the sequencing data of a study of cytomegalovirus exposure and HLA in healthy donors (dated by TCRdb to 2016 to 2017). For context, the study as a whole: An earlier analysis of roughly 610 of the donors reported 276 Gb of sequence data and roughly 120 million unique TCR beta sequences obtained from 150 million to 200 million T cells. All discovery cohort repertoires had been generated using a single sequencing platform. Of the 300 to 500 genotyped donors, 65% to 90% were placed in the genetic ancestry cluster associated with self-reported Caucasian donors. Alongside the repertoire data, information on donor age, sex, ethnicity and CMV serostatus was compiled. The study combined high-throughput TCR immunosequencing, statistical association of individual TCRs with disease status, and machine learning to predict cytomegalovirus infection status. HLA typing covered class I and class II loci at four-digit resolution. The aim of the study was to test whether cataloging public T cell receptors could identify signatures of past pathogen exposure. Typing coverage varied by locus: roughly 620-640 donors for A, B, C, DRB1 and DQB1; under 550 for DQA1; over 600 for DPA1; approximately 450 for DPB1. The T cell repertoires of several hundred subjects were profiled by immunosequencing and related to cytomegalovirus serostatus. Among 300 to 500 genotyped donors of the cohort, an average of about 220,000 unique TCR beta nucleotide sequences was sequenced per donor, of which about 18% were non-productive. About five DR-DQ haplotypes were treated as single units for association and clustering because of strong linkage in the cohort. A later genetic analysis used genome-wide SNP genotypes for 398 of the 666 donors, treating that subset as a discovery cohort. A later analysis re-examined previously published TCR beta repertoires from 610 or so donors and added high-resolution HLA genotyping to investigate patterns of TCR occurrence. Approximately 310 gigabases of sequencing data and approximately 93 million unique TCR sequences were included in an early release covering around 600 HLA-typed donors. Rather than using new phenotypic data, the later analysis identified candidate immune exposures from TCR beta sequences and from how often those sequences occurred across donors. Besides the first cohort of around 670 subjects, a separate validation cohort made up of over 95 different subjects was used. An earlier analysis of several hundred of the donors used high-throughput TCR beta sequencing to judge whether each TCR beta V gene segment behaved as functional or pseudogenic.

Remarks on this clone: What antigen it recognizes has not been identified. No quality values exist for individual bases; no much larger clone is one base distant.

CDR1 and CDR2 are drawn from the germline V gene (reference sequence): PRHDT, FYEKMQ. The CDR3 runs 17 amino acids, cysteine and phenylalanine included. Only the CDR3 portion is preserved as DNA: 51 bases, with reading frame beginning at the first base. V is pruned by 0 bases and J by 6 bases, leaving 10 bases of the junction without a gene match. Library generation was performed with the immunoSEQ multiplex PCR assay. For the multiplex PCR, a mixture combining 60 forward primers for TCR Vbeta segments and 13 reverse primers for TCR Jbeta segments was used. The CDR3 region of rearranged TCR beta genes was amplified from genomic DNA with a multiplex PCR assay. The amplified TCR beta libraries were sequenced on the Illumina HiSeq System as 87-base-pair reads. In the paper's pipeline: In a later analysis, tens of millions of unique TCR beta chains were counted across the 650 to 750 repertoires, and roughly 11 million of these chains were shared by at least two donors. Raw reads were error-corrected and collapsed into unique sequences with a nearest-neighbor algorithm that merged closely related sequences to remove PCR and sequencing errors. V, D and J gene segments were assigned by aligning CDR3 sequences to IMGT reference sequences. For a sequence to be retained, a match of at least six nucleotides was required to both a V gene segment and a J gene segment. Rearrangements were called productive when the CDR3 lacked stop codons and stayed in frame with V and J; all others were non-productive. Following IMGT convention, CDR3 was defined as the stretch from the second conserved V-encoded cysteine up to the conserved J-encoded phenylalanine. Sequences without an unambiguous match to a single V gene segment were excluded from the earlier analysis of about 630 of the donors. In an earlier analysis of a few hundred of the donors, V segments were called functional above 56.7% productive rearrangements and were called segregating when the between-donor standard deviation exceeded 5%. A statistical classification framework was developed to diagnose cytomegalovirus status using the catalog of TCR beta chain sequences. In a later analysis, TCR nucleotide sequences were compared against IMGT/GENE-DB human TR gene sequences so that V and J genes could be assigned. In a later analysis, CDR3 sequences and most-parsimonious VDJ recombination scenarios were assigned using the TCRdist pipeline. A later analysis defined each TCR beta chain by its CDR3 amino acid sequence plus V-gene family, and excluded reads lacking a unique V-gene family. In a later analysis, approximately 640 highly shared, low-generation-probability nucleotide sequences were removed to address suspected cross-contamination and a sequencing artifact. A later analysis calculated a clonal expansion index for each public chain from normalized within-repertoire ranks of inferred template counts. Generation probabilities in a later analysis came from a VDJ recombination model fitted to out-of-frame rearrangements, and those results were checked against IGoR. Hypergeometric tests were used in a later analysis to score TCR-TCR, TCR-HLA and TCR-CMV co-occurrence, with a repertoire-size bias correction applied to the TCR pairs. A later analysis estimated false discovery rates by permuting HLA or CMV assignments 20 times. In a later analysis, co-occurring TCRs were grouped using DBSCAN, and TCRdist sequence similarity was added for clustering within HLA-allele-positive subsets. Repertoires with fewer than 30,000 or more than 120,000 public chains were left out of co-occurrence clustering, as were about 5 repertoires with anomalous nucleotide sharing. Held by TCRdb, this immuneACCESS table contains in-frame sequences only and omits some clones. Under half of the omission traces to an unresolved V gene where checked; the cause of the rest is unknown. V and J calls plus clone size are reproduced from that table; the DNA served to infer D and trimming. Recorded for this sample are approximately 75,000 clones; 50% to 80% of them occurred a single time. The ten largest make up about a fifth of the sample.

What the study reported, not specific to this receptor: A later analysis associated 15,000 or so TCR beta sequences with specific HLA alleles at a false discovery rate of 0.05. A cluster of highly shared sequence variants was judged likely to represent a technical artifact of the sequencing pipeline. In a later analysis, HLA-associated TCR beta chains showed more clonal expansion and lower generation probabilities than non-associated chains that were equally common. Cytomegalovirus status was reported to be diagnosed by the classifier with high specificity and sensitivity in both the original and validation cohorts. In an earlier analysis of some 500 of the donors, most TCR beta V segments were observed in productive rearrangements about 87% or about 30% of the time, broadly matching IMGT annotations. Compared with the approximately 670-donor mean, donors in an Asian-associated ancestry cluster had fewer N-insertions in productive TCRs, according to a later genetic analysis. The only immune exposure information available for the cohort was CMV serostatus. While some public TCRs were present in many individuals, most TCR sequences turned up only very rarely across donors. According to the authors, the approach could potentially be generalized to other disease states and immunological phenotypes. This cohort had only TCR beta chains sequenced, and the lack of alpha or paired-chain data limited which features could be detected. Because counts were too low, about 15 rarely observed V segments, including chromosome 9 orphons, were left out of the earlier analysis of some 600 of the donors. Linkage disequilibrium might explain the correlated functional status among segregating V segments, but an unknown experimental factor could not be excluded. Because some donors lacked HLA typing at each locus, the association tests relied only on the typed subset. According to a later analysis, most CMV-associated TCR beta chains appeared to be HLA-restricted, and the HLA associations seemed to be driven largely by CMV exposure. In vitro tests confirmed that three of the cytomegalovirus-associated TCR beta chains recognize cytomegalovirus antigens. A further reported finding was that TCR beta sequences accurately predicted the HLA-A and HLA-B alleles for most subjects in the first cohort. Because the 87-base-pair reads could not distinguish some IMGT-functional V segments, including TRBV6-2 and TRBV6-3, those segments were excluded. In a later analysis, TCR association rates were found to vary across HLA loci, with the most associated TCRs seen for DRB1 alleles and the fewest for HLA-C alleles. In a later genetic analysis, a missense DCLRE1C variant was associated with V-gene and J-gene trimming of TCR beta chains, and the association was replicated in an independent cohort. Roughly uniform sequencing depth across donors was assumed in presence/absence analyses, although this assumption may not hold. The study gave a list of 150 to 200 TCR beta chains associated with cytomegalovirus. Several of the top co-occurrence clusters appeared to be linked to parvovirus B19, influenza, CMV and Epstein-Barr virus, according to a later analysis. When HLA alleles, especially DR and DQ, strongly co-occurred, attributing TCR associations to individual alleles was difficult.

In total, roughly 710 healthy bone marrow donors made up the cohort. Cohort members were all nominally healthy when sampled, although unrecorded immune exposures were likely present. The donor was CMV seropositive and belonged to the group of about 290 seropositive cohort members. Every donor gave a peripheral blood sample, and the peripheral blood mononuclear cells from that sample were used for TCR beta sequencing. Genomic DNA extraction from the blood cell samples was performed with the Qiagen DNeasy Blood Extraction Kit. Sequences were obtained from PBMCs. Rearrangement joined TRBV13 to TRBJ1-2; 10 bases in between match TRBD1. This TCR came from a man aged 35 to 55 in good health and CMV-seropositive. The DNA sequence is as follows: TGTGCCAGCAGCTTAGGCCTTTTGGGGACAGGGGTAAATGGCTACACCTTC. This encodes CASSLGLLGTGVNGYTF.